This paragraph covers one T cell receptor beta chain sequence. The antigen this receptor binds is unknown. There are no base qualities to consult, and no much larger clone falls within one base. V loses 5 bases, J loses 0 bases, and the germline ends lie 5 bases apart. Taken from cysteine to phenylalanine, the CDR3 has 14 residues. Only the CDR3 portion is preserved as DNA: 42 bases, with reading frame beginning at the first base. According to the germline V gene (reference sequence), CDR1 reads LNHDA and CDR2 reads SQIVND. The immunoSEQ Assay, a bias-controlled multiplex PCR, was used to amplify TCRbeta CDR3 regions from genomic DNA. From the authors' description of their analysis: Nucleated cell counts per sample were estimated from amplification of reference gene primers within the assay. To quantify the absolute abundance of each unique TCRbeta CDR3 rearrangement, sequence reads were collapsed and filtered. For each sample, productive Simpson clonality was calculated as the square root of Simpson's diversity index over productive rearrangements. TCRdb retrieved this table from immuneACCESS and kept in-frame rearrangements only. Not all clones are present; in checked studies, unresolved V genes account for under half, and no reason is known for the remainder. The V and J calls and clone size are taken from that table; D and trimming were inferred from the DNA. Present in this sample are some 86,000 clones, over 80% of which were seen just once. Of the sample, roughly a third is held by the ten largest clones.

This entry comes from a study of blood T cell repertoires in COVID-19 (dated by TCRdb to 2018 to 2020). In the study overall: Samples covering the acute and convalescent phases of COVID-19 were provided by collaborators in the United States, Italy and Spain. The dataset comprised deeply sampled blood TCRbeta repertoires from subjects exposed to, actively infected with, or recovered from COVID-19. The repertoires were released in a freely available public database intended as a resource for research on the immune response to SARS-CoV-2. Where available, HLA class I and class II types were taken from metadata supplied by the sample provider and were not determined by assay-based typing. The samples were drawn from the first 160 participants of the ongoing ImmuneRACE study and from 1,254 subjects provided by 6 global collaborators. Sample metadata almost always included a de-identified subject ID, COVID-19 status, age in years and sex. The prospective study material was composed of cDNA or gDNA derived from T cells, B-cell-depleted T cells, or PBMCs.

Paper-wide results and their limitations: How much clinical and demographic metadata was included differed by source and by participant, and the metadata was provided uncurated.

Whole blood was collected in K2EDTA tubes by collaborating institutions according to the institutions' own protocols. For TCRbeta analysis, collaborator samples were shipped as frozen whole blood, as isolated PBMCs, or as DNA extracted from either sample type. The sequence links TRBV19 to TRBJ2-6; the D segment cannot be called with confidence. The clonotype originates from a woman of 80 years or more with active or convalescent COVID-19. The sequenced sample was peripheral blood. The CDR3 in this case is CASSRSSGANVLTF. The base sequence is TGTGCCAGTAGTCGTTCCTCTGGGGCCAACGTCCTGACTTTC. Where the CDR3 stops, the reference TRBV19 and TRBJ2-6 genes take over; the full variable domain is DGGITQSPKYLFRKEGQNVTLSCEQNLNHDAMYWYRQDPGQGLRLIYYSQIVNDFQKGDIAEGYSVSREKKESFPLTVTSAQKNPTAFYLCASSRSSGANVLTFGAGSRLTVL.